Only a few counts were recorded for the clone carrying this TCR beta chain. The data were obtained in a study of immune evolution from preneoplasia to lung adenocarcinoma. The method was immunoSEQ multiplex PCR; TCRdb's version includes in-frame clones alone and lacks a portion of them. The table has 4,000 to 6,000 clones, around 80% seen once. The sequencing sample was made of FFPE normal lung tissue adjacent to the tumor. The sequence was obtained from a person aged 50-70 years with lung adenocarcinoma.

The CDR3 protein is CASSLERGGGYEQYF. The CDR3 DNA is TGCGCCAGCAGCTTAGAGCGGGGAGGAGGCTACGAGCAGTACTTC. The V gene is TRBV4-1, the J gene TRBJ2-7; 7 bases match TRBD2. V shed 5 bases and J 3 bases; nucleotides not matched to a gene: 10. The CDR3 runs to 15 residues. In germline, CDR1 is MGHRA, CDR2 YSYEKL.